Each of the 17 T cell receptor beta chains below was sequenced from the same sample in a study of T cell repertoires in cytomegalovirus infection. MiXCR, applied by TCRdb to the reads, yields one record per CDR3 protein. The repertoire has 200,000 to 300,000 distinct CDR3 sequences, roughly an eighth of them found once; the top ten carry 1.5% to 2%. Material: PBMCs. These receptors all come from a human donor in good health (CMV status not recorded). Some clones in this sample may be carry-over from other donors' samples.

The chain has TRBV28 and TRBJ2-3; TRBD2 aligns across 10 bases. V dropped 7 bases and J dropped 0; count of bases not matched to a gene: 16. The CDR3 sequence is 19 residues long. Germline V gives CDR1 MDHEN, CDR2 SYDVKM. The chain's CDR3 is CASTQGFRTSGPSTDTQYF. The DNA for the CDR3 is TGTGCCAGCACTCAAGGGTTTCGGACTAGCGGTCCCAGCACAGATACGCAGTATTTT.

The sample holds many counts of this clonotype. The chain links TRBV7-9 to TRBJ2-1; TRBD2 aligns across 8 bases. Germline assignment: CDR1 SEHNR and CDR2 FQNEAQ (reference sequence). The V segment lost 5 bases and the J segment 0 bases; nucleotides outside the gene matches: 15. The CDR3 covers 19 residues. The CDR3, as DNA: TGTGCCAGCAGCCCCGTGGAGATGGCGGGAGGAAGCTCCTACAATGAGCAGTTCTTC. Its protein is CASSPVEMAGGSSYNEQFF. Variable domain in full (rest from reference TRBV7-9 and TRBJ2-1): DTGVSQNPRHKITKRGQNVTFRCDPISEHNRLYWYRQTLGQGPEFLTYFQNEAQLEKSRLLSDRFSAERPKGSFSTLEIQRTEQGDSAMYLCASSPVEMAGGSSYNEQFFGPGTRLTVL.

This clonotype was detected ten times or more. The chain joins TRBV11-2 to TRBJ1-5; D is undetermined. Trimming took 0 bases from V and 3 from J, leaving 3 bases between them. From germline, CDR1 is SGHAT and CDR2 FQNNGV. CDR3 length equals 13 residues. The CDR3 DNA reads as TGTGCCAGCAGCTTAGATTACAATCAGCCCCAGCATTTT. Its translation: CASSLDYNQPQHF.

This clonotype has a count of ten or more. This chain joins TRBV28 and TRBJ2-5; weak D call: TRBD1 (5 bases). Germline V gene data show CDR1 as MDHEN and CDR2 as SYDVKM. V shed 3 bases and J shed 1 base, with 15 bases lying between them. The CDR3 is 16 residues long. The CDR3 DNA reads as TGTGCCAGCAGTTTCCCAGGGATGGGGCGCCAAGAGACCCAGTACTTC. This translates into CASSFPGMGRQETQYF.

As regards this clonotype: Compared with germline, one end of the junction differs, possibly owing to a read error. The genes are TRBV6-8 and TRBJ2-2; 11 bases match TRBD1. Germline CDR1 MNHGY, CDR2 SAAAGT. This CDR3 has 17 amino acids. The CDR3, as DNA: TGCGCCAGCGGTTACCCAGGACAGGGGGCGTTCACCGGGGAGCTGTTTTTT. Translated, it gives CASGYPGQGAFTGELFF.

This clonotype appeared many times. The V call is TRBV7-6, the J call TRBJ2-2; TRBD1 might be the D (6 bases). Deletions cut 5 bases from V and 1 base from J, with 11 bases between. Germline V CDR1 and CDR2: SGHVS, FNYEAQ. The CDR3 contains 15 residues. CDR3 amino acids: CASSQRTENTGELFF. The DNA for the CDR3 is TGTGCCAGCAGCCAAAGGACAGAGAACACCGGGGAGCTGTTTTTT.

This clonotype was counted many times. The chain couples TRBV5-5 to TRBJ1-1, with D tentatively TRBD1 (5 bases). The germline gives CDR1 SGHKS, CDR2 YYEKEE (reference sequence). CDR3 length: 14 residues. Trimming cost V 4 bases and J 1 base, with 11 bases left between them. As DNA, the CDR3 is TGTGCCAGCAGCCCGGGACCGGGGAACACTGAAGCTTTCTTT. It encodes CASSPGPGNTEAFF.

The chain has TRBV5-1 and TRBJ1-1; no reliable D call. V was cut by 2 bases and J by 1 base, with 9 bases left in between. The CDR3 spans 14 residues. Germline V gene lookup returns CDR1 SGHRS and CDR2 YFSETQ. In DNA form, the CDR3 reads TGCGCCAGCAGCTTCAGTGTCACGAACACTGAAGCTTTCTTT. Its protein product is CASSFSVTNTEAFF.

This clonotype was seen ten or more times. J is TRBJ2-2 and V is TRBV7-2, with TRBD2 matching 7 bases. CDR3 length equals 16 residues. The V and J ends lost 4 bases and 1 base, in that order; junction bases with no gene match: 6. Germline lookup yields CDR1 SGHTA and CDR2 FQGNSA. CDR3 residues: CASSSTGGVNTGELFF. CDR3 in DNA: TGTGCCAGCAGCTCGACTGGGGGGGTGAACACCGGGGAGCTGTTTTTT.

The chain carries TRBV19 and TRBJ2-1; D is unclear. The CDR3 totals 12 residues. V was trimmed by 3 bases and J by 8 bases, leaving 8 bases between them. Germline CDR1 LNHDA, CDR2 SQIVND (reference sequence). The CDR3 bases are TGTGCCAGTAGTATCCTTACGGATGAGCAGTTCTTC. Residues: CASSILTDEQFF. Supplemented by reference TRBV19 and TRBJ2-1, the full variable domain reads DGGITQSPKYLFRKEGQNVTLSCEQNLNHDAMYWYRQDPGQGLRLIYYSQIVNDFQKGDIAEGYSVSREKKESFPLTVTSAQKNPTAFYLCASSILTDEQFFGPGTRLTVL.

In this sample, this clonotype turned up many times. The CDR3 coding sequence is TGTGCCACCAGTGATATCGACCCCGCACCCTATGGCTACACCTTC. It codes for CATSDIDPAPYGYTF. The chain combines TRBV24-1 with TRBJ1-2; no clear D. Trimming removed 3 bases at V and 4 bases at J, with 14 bases between. The CDR3 loop spans 15 amino acids. The germline V gene encodes CDR1 KGHDR and CDR2 SFDVKD.

This clonotype appeared many times. This chain links TRBV12-5 with TRBJ1-3; D is uncertain. The CDR3 totals 15 residues. The germline V gene has CDR1 LGHNT and CDR2 FRNRAP. Trimming cost V 5 bases and J 0 bases, with 11 bases left between them. The CDR3 DNA reads TGTGCTAGTGGTCGGGGAAAATCCTCTGGAAACACCATATATTTT. Protein sequence: CASGRGKSSGNTIYF.

Ten or more counts support this clonotype. V and J are TRBV7-7 and TRBJ1-1, with no clear D. Trimming took off 2 bases at V and 1 base at J, with 5 bases between the two ends. The CDR3 length is 13 residues. From germline, CDR1 is SSHAT and CDR2 FNYEAQ (reference sequence). CDR3 region: CASSLNSNTEAFF. DNA of the CDR3: TGTGCCAGCAGCTTAAATTCGAACACTGAAGCTTTCTTT.

Ten or more counts support this clonotype. The genes are TRBV12-3 or TRBV12-4 and TRBJ1-1; a weak D match, TRBD1 (6 bases). The V end lost 4 bases, the J end lost 1 base, and 13 bases lay between the germline ends. This CDR3 has 15 amino acids. CDR3 in amino acids: CASSSEGGPNTEAFF. The CDR3 DNA reads as TGTGCCAGCAGTTCCGAGGGGGGTCCGAACACTGAAGCTTTCTTT.

Only a few counts were recorded for this clonotype. The V and J genes are TRBV2 and TRBJ1-2; no reliable D call. Looked up from germline, CDR1 is SNHLY and CDR2 is FYNNEI. V was pared by 1 base and J by 3 bases, with 9 bases between. This CDR3 has 14 residues. In DNA form, the CDR3 reads TGTGCCAGCAGTGAAGTGGCGGCGGACTATGGCTACACCTTC. Protein sequence: CASSEVAADYGYTF.

This clonotype was seen a few times. This rearrangement joins TRBV29-1 to TRBJ2-3; D is unresolved. The CDR3 extends over 12 amino acids. V was shortened by 5 bases and J by 2 bases, with 8 bases between the two germline ends. Germline-derived CDR1 and CDR2 are SQVTM and ANQGSEA. CDR3 residues: CSVMVITDTQYF. The CDR3 DNA is TGCAGCGTTATGGTAATCACAGATACGCAGTATTTT.

This clonotype was observed many times. This chain joins TRBV7-2 and TRBJ1-1, with TRBD1 as a possible D gene (5 bases). The ends were cut back, 4 bases at V and 3 bases at J, with 21 bases in the middle. Germline CDR1 SGHTA, CDR2 FQGNSA. CDR3 length: 17 residues. CDR3 bases: TGTGCCAGCAGCTCGGAAGGGGACGTCAAAGGGGACACTGAAGCTTTCTTT. Protein: CASSSEGDVKGDTEAFF.